The 18 T cell receptor beta chains listed next were all sequenced from one sample in a study of breast tumors, draining lymph nodes, adjacent tissues. From the multiplex PCR reads, TCRdb called clonotypes with MiXCR, one entry per CDR3 protein. There are approximately 23,000 distinct CDR3 sequences in the sample; almost 70% occur only once, and less than 25% lies in the top ten. The sequenced material came from tumor-adjacent breast tissue. Receptors were obtained from a female donor with breast cancer. Some clones in this sample may be carry-over from other donors' samples.

This clonotype was counted between two and nine times. A read error may produce the germline difference seen at one junction end. CDR3 loop: CSASGGLAGAELYNEQFF. The CDR3 DNA follows: TGCAGTGCTAGTGGCGGACTAGCGGGAGCTGAGTTATACAATGAGCAGTTTTTC. The rearrangement joins TRBV20-1 to TRBJ2-1, with TRBD2 identical over 13 bases. This CDR3 has 18 residues. Germline values: CDR1 DFQATT, CDR2 SNEGSKA (reference sequence).

V and J are TRBV5-1 and TRBJ1-6; 7 nucleotides align to TRBD1. Losses at the gene ends were 3 bases for V and 4 bases for J; bases not matched to a gene: 4. The CDR3 is 15 amino acids. Germline CDR1 is SGHRS and CDR2 is YFSETQ. CDR3 DNA: TGCGCCAGCAGCTACACAGGGGATTATAATTCACCCCTCCACTTT. It encodes CASSYTGDYNSPLHF.

The J gene is TRBJ1-5, the V gene TRBV19; the match to TRBD1 covers 9 bases. V lost 6 bases, J lost 6 bases, and 6 bases stayed unmatched. CDR1 is LNHDA, CDR2 SQIVND, per germline (reference sequence). This CDR3 has 14 amino acids. The CDR3 region has the DNA TGTGCCAGTAGCGGGACAGGGAGCGGTCAGCCCCAGCATTTT. Translated, it gives CASSGTGSGQPQHF.

The J gene is TRBJ2-3, the V gene TRBV7-2; D is undetermined. Between the trimmed V and J ends, which lost 1 base and 4 bases, there was a span of 6 bases. CDR3 length equals 13 residues. The germline gives CDR1 SGHTA, CDR2 FQGNSA. CDR3: CASSLVFADTQYF. In DNA, the CDR3 is TGTGCCAGCAGCTTAGTCTTCGCAGATACGCAGTATTTT.

CDR3 region: CASSFADQGNEQFF. In DNA form, the CDR3 reads TGCGCCAGCAGCTTCGCCGATCAGGGGAATGAGCAGTTCTTC. This chain uses TRBV5-1 with TRBJ2-1; TRBD1 might be the D (6 bases). CDR1 and CDR2 (germline): SGHRS, YFSETQ. The CDR3 runs to 14 residues. Deletions cut 2 bases from V and 7 bases from J, with 13 bases between. The full variable domain, in which reference TRBV5-1 and TRBJ2-1 provide the parts outside the CDR3, is KAGVTQTPRYLIKTRGQQVTLSCSPISGHRSVSWYQQTPGQGLQFLFEYFSETQRNKGNFPGRFSGRQFSNSRSEMNVSTLELGDSALYLCASSFADQGNEQFFGPGTRLTVL.

This clonotype has a single count. The chain couples TRBV5-1 to TRBJ2-6; TRBD1 is a possible D gene (5 bases). Germline V gives CDR1 SGHRS, CDR2 YFSETQ. Trimming removed 5 bases from V and 0 bases from J, with 12 bases in between. The CDR3 covers 16 residues. Here the CDR3 reads CASRQGIYSGANVLTF. In DNA form, the CDR3 reads TGCGCCAGCAGGCAGGGAATTTACTCTGGGGCCAACGTCCTGACTTTC.

The chain links TRBV7-6 to TRBJ1-3; D is ambiguous. Germline CDR1 is SGHVS and CDR2 is FNYEAQ. V gave up 0 bases and J gave up 5 bases, with 5 bases separating them. The CDR3 totals 13 residues. CDR3 sequence: CASSLASRNTIYF. In DNA, the CDR3 is TGTGCCAGCAGCTTAGCCAGCCGAAACACCATATATTTT. The full variable domain, rest sourced from reference TRBV7-6 and TRBJ1-3, is GAGVSQSPRYKVTKRGQDVALRCDPISGHVSLYWYRQALGQGPEFLTYFNYEAQQDKSGLPNDRFSAERPEGSISTLTIQRTEQRDSAMYRCASSLASRNTIYFGEGSWLTVV.

The gene calls are TRBV2 and TRBJ2-7; D is tentatively TRBD1 or TRBD2 (5 bases each). V lost 7 bases, J lost 3 bases, and 13 bases lay in between. Looked up from germline, CDR1 is SNHLY and CDR2 is FYNNEI. This CDR3 has 13 residues. The CDR3 region is CASTWDGDYEQYF. For the CDR3, the DNA is TGTGCCAGCACGTGGGACGGGGACTACGAGCAGTACTTC.

The V and J genes are TRBV10-1 and TRBJ2-3; D is ambiguous. The CDR3 extends over 13 amino acids. Per the germline V gene, CDR1 is WNHNN and CDR2 is SYGVQD (reference sequence). Trimming pared 3 bases from V and 0 bases from J, leaving 4 bases between. CDR3 protein: CASSDHSTDTQYF. As DNA, the CDR3 is TGCGCCAGCAGTGATCACAGCACAGATACGCAGTATTTT.

The rearrangement joins TRBV12-3 or TRBV12-4 to TRBJ2-3; 7 bases agree with TRBD1. V shed 5 bases and J 1 base; nucleotides not matched to a gene: 15. The CDR3 has 18 amino acids. The CDR3 loop reads CASSLHLGQSFRTDTQYF. For the CDR3, the DNA is TGTGCCAGCAGTCTCCACTTGGGACAGTCTTTCCGCACAGATACGCAGTATTTT.

This clonotype was seen only a few times. This rearrangement joins TRBV12-3 or TRBV12-4 to TRBJ1-2; D is undetermined. Trimming shortened V by 6 bases and J by 4 bases, and 9 bases separated the two germline ends. The length of the CDR3 is 12 residues. Here the CDR3 reads CASSPDAYGYTF. The CDR3 region has the DNA TGTGCCAGCAGCCCCGACGCCTATGGCTACACCTTC.

The gene calls are TRBV7-2 and TRBJ2-7; 8 nucleotides match TRBD1. The CDR3 totals 14 residues. V trimming: 3 bases; J trimming: 4 bases; junction bases outside the gene matches: 5. Germline values: CDR1 SGHTA, CDR2 FQGNSA. In nucleotides, the CDR3 is TGTGCCAGCAGCTTTGCCAGGGGGCTATACGAGCAGTACTTC. It encodes CASSFARGLYEQYF.

J is TRBJ1-4 and V is TRBV7-2; D unclear. The length of the CDR3 is 14 residues. The V and J ends lost 8 bases and 6 bases respectively, with 16 bases between them. Germline V lookup: CDR1 SGHTA, CDR2 FQGNSA. CDR3: CASASGREHEKLFF. The DNA of the CDR3 is TGTGCCAGCGCATCGGGGAGGGAGCATGAAAAACTGTTTTTT. Together with reference TRBV7-2 and TRBJ1-4, the CDR3 gives the full variable domain: GAGVSQSPSNKVTEKGKDVELRCDPISGHTALYWYRQSLGQGLEFLIYFQGNSAPDKSGLPSDRFSAERTGGSVSTLTIQRTQQEDSAVYLCASASGREHEKLFFGSGTQLSVL.

V gene TRBV28 combines with J gene TRBJ2-7; the match to TRBD2 covers 10 bases. The CDR3 runs 15 residues. Germline V gene lookup returns CDR1 MDHEN and CDR2 SYDVKM. V lost 4 bases, J lost 3 bases, and 6 bases stayed unmatched. CDR3 residues: CASSSLLAGHYEQYF. The CDR3 DNA reads TGTGCCAGCAGTTCCTTACTAGCGGGGCACTACGAGCAGTACTTC.

This chain joins TRBV12-5 and TRBJ1-1, with D maybe TRBD1 (5 bases). CDR1 is LGHNT and CDR2 is FRNRAP in the germline V gene. The CDR3 covers 13 residues. Trimming took off 5 bases at V and 6 bases at J, with 13 bases between the two ends. The CDR3 protein is CASGPGAGPEAFF. CDR3 DNA sequence: TGTGCTAGTGGTCCCGGGGCGGGACCTGAAGCTTTCTTT. Full variable domain (missing parts from reference TRBV12-5 and TRBJ1-1): DARVTQTPRHKVTEMGQEVTMRCQPILGHNTVFWYRQTMMQGLELLAYFRNRAPLDDSGMPKDRFSAEMPDATLATLKIQPSEPRDSAVYFCASGPGAGPEAFFGQGTRLTVV.

V is TRBV30 and J is TRBJ2-7, with D unclear. V gave up 0 bases and J gave up 9 bases, with 12 bases separating them. Looked up from germline, CDR1 is GTSNPN and CDR2 is SVGIG (reference sequence). The length of the CDR3 is 12 residues. The CDR3 spells CAWSVRGAGQYF. In nucleotides, the CDR3 is TGTGCCTGGAGTGTACGTGGTGCAGGGCAGTACTTC.

This clonotype was counted ten times or more. This rearrangement joins TRBV5-8 to TRBJ1-2; TRBD1 is a possible D gene (6 bases). The CDR3 is made up of 15 amino acids. In germline, CDR1 is SGHTS, CDR2 YDEGEE. The ends were cut back, 0 bases at V and 4 bases at J, with 13 bases in the middle. CDR3 residues: CASSLEGGLVYGYTF. In nucleotides, the CDR3 is TGTGCCAGCAGCTTGGAGGGGGGACTAGTCTATGGCTACACCTTC.

This clonotype was counted only a few times. The chain is built from TRBV4-2 and TRBJ2-7; TRBD2 aligns across 8 bases. This CDR3 contains 18 residues. Trimming removed 3 bases from V and 3 bases from J; junction bases left unmatched: 16. The germline V gene encodes CDR1 LGHNA and CDR2 YNFKEQ. The CDR3 coding sequence is TGTGCCAGCAGCCAGGGGGGAATAGCGGGAATCCCCAGCTACGAGCAGTACTTC. Its translation: CASSQGGIAGIPSYEQYF.